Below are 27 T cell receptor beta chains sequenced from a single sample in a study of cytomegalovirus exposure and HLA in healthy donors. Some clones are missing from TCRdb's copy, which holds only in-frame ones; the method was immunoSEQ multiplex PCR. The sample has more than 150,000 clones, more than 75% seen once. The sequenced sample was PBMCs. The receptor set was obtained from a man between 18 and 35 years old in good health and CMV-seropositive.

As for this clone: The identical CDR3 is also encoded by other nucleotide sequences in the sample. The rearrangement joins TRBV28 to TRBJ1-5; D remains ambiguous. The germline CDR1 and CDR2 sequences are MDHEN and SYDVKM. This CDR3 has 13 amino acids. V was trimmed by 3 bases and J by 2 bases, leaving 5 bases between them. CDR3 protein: CASSFLGNQPQHF. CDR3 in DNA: TGTGCCAGCAGTTTTTTAGGCAATCAGCCCCAGCATTTT.

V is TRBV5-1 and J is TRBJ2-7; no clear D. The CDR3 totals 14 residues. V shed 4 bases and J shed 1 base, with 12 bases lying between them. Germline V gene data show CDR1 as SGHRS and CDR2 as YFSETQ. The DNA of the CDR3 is TGCGCCAGCAGCAACGCACTATCTTCCTACGAGCAGTACTTC. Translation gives CASSNALSSYEQYF.

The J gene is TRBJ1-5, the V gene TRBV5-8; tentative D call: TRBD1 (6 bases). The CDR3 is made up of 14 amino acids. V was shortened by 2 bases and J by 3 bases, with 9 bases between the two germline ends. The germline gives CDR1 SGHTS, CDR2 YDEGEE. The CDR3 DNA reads TGTGCCAGCAGCTTACAGGGTCTCAATCAGCCCCAGCATTTT. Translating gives CASSLQGLNQPQHF.

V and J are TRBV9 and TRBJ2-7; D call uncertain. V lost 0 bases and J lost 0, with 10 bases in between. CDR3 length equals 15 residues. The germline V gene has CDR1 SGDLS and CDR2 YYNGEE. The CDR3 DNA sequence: TGTGCCAGCAGCGTAGAGGCAGGTAGCTCCTACGAGCAGTACTTC. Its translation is CASSVEAGSSYEQYF.

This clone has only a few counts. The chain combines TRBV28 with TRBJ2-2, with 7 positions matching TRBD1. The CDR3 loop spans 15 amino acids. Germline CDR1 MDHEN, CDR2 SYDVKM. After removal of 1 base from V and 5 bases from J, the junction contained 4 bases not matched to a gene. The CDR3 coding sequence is TGTGCCAGCAGTTTATTAGGGGGCAGGACCGGGGAGCTGTTTTTT. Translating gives CASSLLGGRTGELFF.

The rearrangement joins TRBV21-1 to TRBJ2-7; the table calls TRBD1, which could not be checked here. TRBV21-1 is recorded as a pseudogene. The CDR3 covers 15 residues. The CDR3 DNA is TGTGCCAGCAGCAAAGGGGACAGGAGCTCCTACGAGCAGTACTTC. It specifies CASSKGDRSSYEQYF.

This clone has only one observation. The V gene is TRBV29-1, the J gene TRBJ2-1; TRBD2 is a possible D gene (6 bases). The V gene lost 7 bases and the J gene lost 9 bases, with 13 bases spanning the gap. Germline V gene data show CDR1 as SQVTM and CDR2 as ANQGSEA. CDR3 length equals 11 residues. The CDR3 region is CSAPDGGEQFF. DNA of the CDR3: TGCAGCGCTCCGGACGGGGGTGAGCAGTTCTTC.

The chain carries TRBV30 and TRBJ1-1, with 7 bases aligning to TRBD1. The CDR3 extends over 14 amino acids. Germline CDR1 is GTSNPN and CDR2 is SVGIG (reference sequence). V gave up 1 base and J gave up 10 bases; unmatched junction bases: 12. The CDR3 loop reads CAWSASGGGGAAFF. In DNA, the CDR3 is TGTGCCTGGAGTGCCTCAGGGGGTGGTGGGGCAGCTTTCTTT.

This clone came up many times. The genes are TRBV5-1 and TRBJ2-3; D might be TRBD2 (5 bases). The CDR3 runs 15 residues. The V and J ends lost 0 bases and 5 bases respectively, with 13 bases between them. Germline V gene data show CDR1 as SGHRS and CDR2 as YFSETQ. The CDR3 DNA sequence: TGCGCCAGCAGCTTGGATGTGGGAGTTGGAGATACGCAGTATTTT. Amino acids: CASSLDVGVGDTQYF.

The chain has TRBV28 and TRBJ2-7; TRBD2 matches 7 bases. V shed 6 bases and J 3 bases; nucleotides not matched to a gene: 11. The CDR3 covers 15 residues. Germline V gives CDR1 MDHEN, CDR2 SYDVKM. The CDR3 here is CASRFPLPSGYEQYF. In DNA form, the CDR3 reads TGTGCCAGCAGATTCCCCCTGCCTAGCGGCTACGAGCAGTACTTC.

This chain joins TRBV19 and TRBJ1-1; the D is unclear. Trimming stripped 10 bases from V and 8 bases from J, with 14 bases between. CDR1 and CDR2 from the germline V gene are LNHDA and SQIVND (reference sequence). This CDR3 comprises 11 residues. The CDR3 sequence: CATQASREAFF. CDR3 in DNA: TGTGCCACCCAGGCGTCCCGGGAAGCTTTCTTT.

In DNA, the CDR3 is TGTGCCAGCAGTTACGTCACAGGGGACTATGGCTACACCTTC. It translates to CASSYVTGDYGYTF. The rearrangement links TRBV6-5 to TRBJ1-2; the match to TRBD1 covers 7 bases. The germline CDR1 and CDR2 sequences are MNHEY and SVGAGI. The CDR3 consists of 14 residues. The V and J ends lost 2 bases and 3 bases, in that order; junction bases with no gene match: 3.

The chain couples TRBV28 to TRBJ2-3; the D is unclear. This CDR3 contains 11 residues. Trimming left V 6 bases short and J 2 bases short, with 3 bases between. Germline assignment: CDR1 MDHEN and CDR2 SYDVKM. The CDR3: CASSVTDTQYF. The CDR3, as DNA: TGTGCCAGCAGCGTCACAGATACGCAGTATTTT.

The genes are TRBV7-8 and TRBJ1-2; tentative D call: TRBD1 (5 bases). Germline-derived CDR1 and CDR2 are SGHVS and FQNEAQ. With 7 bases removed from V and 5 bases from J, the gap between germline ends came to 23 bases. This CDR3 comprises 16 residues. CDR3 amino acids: CASTYRRGEKNYGYTF. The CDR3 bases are TGTGCCAGCACTTACCGGCGGGGCGAAAAGAATTATGGCTACACCTTC.

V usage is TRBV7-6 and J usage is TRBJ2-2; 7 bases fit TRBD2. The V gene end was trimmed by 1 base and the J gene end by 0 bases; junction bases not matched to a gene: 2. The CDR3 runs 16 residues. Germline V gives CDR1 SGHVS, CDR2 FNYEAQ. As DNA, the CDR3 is TGTGCCAGCAGCTTAGGAAGCGGGGCGAACACCGGGGAGCTGTTTTTT. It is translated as CASSLGSGANTGELFF.

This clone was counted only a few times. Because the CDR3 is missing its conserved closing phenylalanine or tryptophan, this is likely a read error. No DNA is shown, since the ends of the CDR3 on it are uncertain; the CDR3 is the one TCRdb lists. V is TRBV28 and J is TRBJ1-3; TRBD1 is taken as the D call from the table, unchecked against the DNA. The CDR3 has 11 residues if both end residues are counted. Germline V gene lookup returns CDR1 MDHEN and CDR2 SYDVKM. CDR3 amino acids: CASSADRAPTP.

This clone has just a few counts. The CDR3 reads CASSLPGTGELFF. The CDR3 bases are TGTGCCAGCAGCTTACCGGGCACCGGGGAGCTGTTTTTT. This chain links TRBV7-2 with TRBJ2-2, with unresolved D. Trimming shortened V by 2 bases and J by 4 bases, and 5 bases separated the two germline ends. The length of the CDR3 is 13 residues. CDR1 and CDR2 (germline): SGHTA, FQGNSA.

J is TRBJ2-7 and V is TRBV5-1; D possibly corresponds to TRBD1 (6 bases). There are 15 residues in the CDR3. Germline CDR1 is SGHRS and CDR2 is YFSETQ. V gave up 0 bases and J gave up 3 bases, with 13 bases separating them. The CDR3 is CASSLDGQSNYEQYF. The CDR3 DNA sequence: TGCGCCAGCAGCTTGGACGGACAGTCCAACTACGAGCAGTACTTC.

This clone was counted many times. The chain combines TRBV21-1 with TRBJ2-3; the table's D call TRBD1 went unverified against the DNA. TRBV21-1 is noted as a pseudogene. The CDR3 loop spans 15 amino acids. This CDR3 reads CASSKVRGGGDTQYF. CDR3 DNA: TGTGCCAGCAGCAAAGTCAGGGGTGGGGGAGATACGCAGTATTTT.

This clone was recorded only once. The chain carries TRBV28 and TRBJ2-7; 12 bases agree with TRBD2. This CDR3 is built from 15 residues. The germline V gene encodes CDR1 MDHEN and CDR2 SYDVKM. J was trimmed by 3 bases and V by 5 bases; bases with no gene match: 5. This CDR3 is CASSLLTSGSYEQYF. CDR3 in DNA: TGTGCCAGCAGTCTCCTGACTAGCGGGAGCTACGAGCAGTACTTC.

CDR3 protein: CASSPTGGPNEQFF. In DNA, the CDR3 is TGTGCCAGCTCACCAACGGGAGGGCCTAATGAGCAGTTCTTC. This chain connects TRBV18 to TRBJ2-1; TRBD2 matches at 8 bases. V lost 2 bases and J lost 7; bases outside the gene matches: 4. The CDR3 extends over 14 amino acids. The germline gives CDR1 KGHSH, CDR2 LQKENI.

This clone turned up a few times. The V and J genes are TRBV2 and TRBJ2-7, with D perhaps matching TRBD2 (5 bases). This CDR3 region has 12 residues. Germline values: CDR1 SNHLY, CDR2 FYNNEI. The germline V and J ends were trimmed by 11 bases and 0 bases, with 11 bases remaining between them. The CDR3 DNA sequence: TGTGCCGGCAAGACTAACTCCTACGAGCAGTACTTC. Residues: CAGKTNSYEQYF.

The CDR3 loop reads CASSSQTTIRDRRVYEQYF. In DNA, the CDR3 is TGTGCCAGCAGCTCACAGACTACGATTCGGGACAGAAGAGTGTACGAGCAGTACTTC. The chain joins TRBV5-6 to TRBJ2-7, with TRBD1 matching over 7 bases. Trimming removed 3 bases from V and 4 bases from J; junction bases left unmatched: 22. Per germline, CDR1 SGHDT and CDR2 YYEEEE. This CDR3 comprises 19 residues.

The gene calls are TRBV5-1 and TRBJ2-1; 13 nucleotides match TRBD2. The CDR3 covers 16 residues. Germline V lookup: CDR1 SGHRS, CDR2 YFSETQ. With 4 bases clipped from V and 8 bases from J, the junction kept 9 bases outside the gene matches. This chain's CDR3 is CASSRGLAGVVDEQFF. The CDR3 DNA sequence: TGCGCCAGCAGCAGAGGACTAGCGGGAGTCGTAGATGAGCAGTTCTTC.

CDR3 amino acids: CASSLAGGTGELFF. CDR3 sequence (DNA): TGCGCCAGCAGCTTAGCGGGAGGGACCGGGGAGCTGTTTTTT. The chain uses TRBV5-1 and TRBJ2-2; 10 bases line up with TRBD2. Per the germline V gene, CDR1 is SGHRS and CDR2 is YFSETQ. V gave up 2 bases and J gave up 5 bases; unmatched junction bases: 0. The CDR3 is 14 residues long.

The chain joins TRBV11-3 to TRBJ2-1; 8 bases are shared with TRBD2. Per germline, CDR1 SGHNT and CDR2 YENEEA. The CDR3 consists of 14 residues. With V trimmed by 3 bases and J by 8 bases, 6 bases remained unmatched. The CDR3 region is CASSFHSSGYEQFF. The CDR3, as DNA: TGTGCCAGCAGCTTCCATTCTAGCGGGTATGAGCAGTTCTTC.

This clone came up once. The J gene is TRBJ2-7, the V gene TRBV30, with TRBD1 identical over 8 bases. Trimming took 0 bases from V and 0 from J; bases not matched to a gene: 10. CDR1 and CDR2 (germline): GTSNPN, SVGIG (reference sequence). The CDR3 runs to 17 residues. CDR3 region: CAWSVSLGQGLSYEQYF. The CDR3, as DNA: TGTGCCTGGAGTGTAAGCCTCGGACAGGGACTCTCCTACGAGCAGTACTTC.